These 15 T cell receptor beta chains were sequenced from one sample in a study of blood T cell repertoires in COVID-19. Sequencing was performed with immunoSEQ multiplex PCR; in TCRdb, only in-frame clones are kept and a portion is missing. The sample holds about 95,000 clones, roughly nine tenths seen once. Sequenced input: peripheral blood. These receptors were collected from a man aged 60 to 75 with COVID-19, enrolled during active disease.

The chain is built from TRBV24-1 and TRBJ1-2; D possibly corresponds to TRBD1 (5 bases). V was shortened by 0 bases and J by 8 bases, with 9 bases between the two germline ends. Germline V gene lookup returns CDR1 KGHDR and CDR2 SFDVKD. The CDR3 sequence is 13 residues long. The CDR3 DNA reads as TGTGCCACCAGTGATTTGCCAGGGAACGGCTACACCTTC. This sequence encodes CATSDLPGNGYTF.

The chain couples TRBV4-3 to TRBJ1-2, with TRBD1 matching 7 bases. Germline V lookup: CDR1 LGHNA, CDR2 YSLEER. Trimming at V came to 4 bases and at J to 4 bases, leaving 6 bases not matched to a gene. This CDR3 is 14 amino acids long. This CDR3 is CASSPTGAGYGYTF. CDR3 DNA: TGCGCCAGCAGCCCCACAGGGGCGGGCTATGGCTACACCTTC.

This chain links TRBV6-6 with TRBJ1-2, with D hard to call. The CDR3 has 16 amino acids. Germline V lookup: CDR1 MNHNY, CDR2 SVGAGI (reference sequence). The V end was cut by 2 bases, the J end by 0 bases, with 13 bases between. This chain's CDR3 is CASSYDFERSNYGYTF. DNA for the CDR3: TGTGCCAGCAGTTACGATTTCGAGCGCTCTAACTATGGCTACACCTTC.

V gene TRBV18 combines with J gene TRBJ2-5; D is unclear. The CDR3 covers 12 residues. The V and J ends lost 6 bases and 0 bases respectively, with 5 bases between them. The V gene's germline CDR1 is KGHSH and CDR2 LQKENI. Here the CDR3 reads CASSPYQETQYF. DNA for the CDR3: TGTGCCAGCTCTCCCTACCAAGAGACCCAGTACTTC.

This clone was seen a single time. V and J are TRBV5-5 and TRBJ1-3; D remains ambiguous. Germline values: CDR1 SGHKS, CDR2 YYEKEE (reference sequence). V was cut by 0 bases and J by 0 bases, with 7 bases left in between. This CDR3 has 15 residues. The CDR3 DNA sequence: TGTGCCAGCAGCTTGGGGTCCTACTCTGGAAACACCATATATTTT. Translation: CASSLGSYSGNTIYF.

The chain is built from TRBV6-6 and TRBJ2-4; 8 positions match TRBD1. V lost 0 bases and J lost 8; bases outside the gene matches: 6. The CDR3 is 15 residues long. Germline assignment: CDR1 MNHNY and CDR2 SVGAGI (reference sequence). The CDR3 DNA is TGTGCCAGCAGTTACTCCATGAACAGGGGGGACATTCAGTACTTC. Residues: CASSYSMNRGDIQYF.

This clone showed up just a few times. The V call is TRBV9, the J call TRBJ1-5; D unresolved. CDR3 length equals 16 residues. V lost 0 bases and J lost 9, with 19 bases in between. Germline assignment: CDR1 SGDLS and CDR2 YYNGEE. The CDR3 region is CASSVDPDGGLRPQHF. The CDR3 DNA sequence: TGTGCCAGCAGCGTAGATCCCGACGGCGGCCTTCGGCCCCAGCATTTT.

The chain recombines TRBV6-6 with TRBJ1-5; D remains ambiguous. The germline V gene has CDR1 MNHNY and CDR2 SVGAGI (reference sequence). V was cut by 5 bases and J by 4 bases, with 18 bases left in between. The CDR3 has 16 amino acids. The CDR3 DNA sequence: TGTGCCAGCAGTCGAACCGCCTTCTTAGAAAATCAGCCCCAGCATTTT. This sequence encodes CASSRTAFLENQPQHF.

This clone was observed a few times. V is TRBV7-8 and J is TRBJ2-7, with D perhaps matching TRBD1 (6 bases). Germline V gene lookup returns CDR1 SGHVS and CDR2 FQNEAQ. The CDR3 totals 14 residues. Trimming took 1 base from V and 5 from J, leaving 12 bases between them. Here the CDR3 reads CASSLETGSDEQYF. In DNA, the CDR3 is TGTGCCAGCAGCTTAGAAACAGGGAGCGACGAGCAGTACTTC.

The chain carries TRBV6-5 and TRBJ2-3, with 9 bases fitting TRBD1. There are 15 residues in the CDR3. The V and J ends lost 5 bases and 1 base, in that order; junction bases with no gene match: 4. From germline, CDR1 is MNHEY and CDR2 SVGAGI. The CDR3 is CASSNRGRGTDTQYF. The CDR3 bases are TGTGCCAGCAGTAACAGGGGGCGCGGCACAGATACGCAGTATTTT.

The rearrangement links TRBV10-1 to TRBJ2-3; a possible D gene is TRBD1 (5 bases). The CDR3 is 14 amino acids. The germline CDR1 and CDR2 sequences are WNHNN and SYGVQD (reference sequence). V lost 2 bases and J lost 2, with 8 bases in between. The CDR3 DNA reads TGCGCCAGCAGTGAGGACAGCCCCACAGATACGCAGTATTTT. Its translation: CASSEDSPTDTQYF.

This chain's CDR3 is CASSLGATYYEQYF. The CDR3 DNA follows: TGTGCCAGCAGCTTGGGAGCGACCTACTACGAGCAGTACTTC. This chain uses TRBV5-5 with TRBJ2-7; no clear D. V was clipped by 0 bases and J by 3 bases, with 10 bases between them. Germline V gene sequence: CDR1 SGHKS, CDR2 YYEKEE (reference sequence). The CDR3 is 14 amino acids. Full variable domain (outside the CDR3, taken from reference TRBV5-5 and TRBJ2-7): DAGVTQSPTHLIKTRGQQVTLRCSPISGHKSVSWYQQVLGQGPQFIFQYYEKEERGRGNFPDRFSARQFPNYSSELNVNALLLGDSALYLCASSLGATYYEQYFGPGTRLTVT.

The chain combines TRBV12-3 or TRBV12-4 with TRBJ2-7; D perhaps matches TRBD2 (6 bases). Trimming left V 6 bases short and J 3 bases short, with 12 bases between. CDR3 length: 13 residues. CDR3 sequence (DNA): TGTGCCAGCAGCCCAGGAGGGATCTACGAGCAGTACTTC. This gives the protein CASSPGGIYEQYF.

The CDR3 loop reads CASSRSFGDSDTQYF. CDR3 nucleotide sequence: TGTGCCAGCAGTCGTTCCTTCGGAGACTCAGATACGCAGTATTTT. V usage is TRBV6-5 and J usage is TRBJ2-3; D unclear. The CDR3 covers 15 residues. Germline V gene lookup returns CDR1 MNHEY and CDR2 SVGAGI. Trimming cost V 5 bases and J 4 bases, with 16 bases left between them.

V gene TRBV5-1 combines with J gene TRBJ2-3; 7 bases line up with TRBD2. J gave up 0 bases and V 5 bases, and 6 bases lay outside the gene matches. Germline loops: CDR1 SGHRS, CDR2 YFSETQ. This CDR3 region has 15 residues. The CDR3 loop is CASRPSSGSTDTQYF. The CDR3 region has the DNA TGCGCCAGCAGACCGTCTAGCGGAAGCACAGATACGCAGTATTTT. Full variable domain (rest looked up from reference TRBV5-1 and TRBJ2-3): KAGVTQTPRYLIKTRGQQVTLSCSPISGHRSVSWYQQTPGQGLQFLFEYFSETQRNKGNFPGRFSGRQFSNSRSEMNVSTLELGDSALYLCASRPSSGSTDTQYFGPGTRLTVL.